This T cell receptor beta chain was sequenced during a study of blood T cell repertoires in COVID-19. At the level of the study: From T cells, B-cell-depleted T cells, or PBMCs came the material, which was cDNA or gDNA.

Per the original methods: Counts of nucleated cells, estimated from reference gene primer amplification, were obtained. The repertoire was sequenced with immunoSEQ multiplex PCR; TCRdb's copy has only in-frame clones and lacks some. Clonal size and the V and J genes are those of that table, whereas D and trimming came from the DNA. The data hold about 260,000 clones, with about nine tenths observed a single time. The CDR3 covers 15 residues. The V gene's germline CDR1 is MNHNY and CDR2 SVGAGI (reference sequence). Trimming removed 8 bases at V and 0 bases at J, with 13 bases between. The TCR sequence derives from a man between 60 and 75 years old who had recovered from COVID-19. This chain links TRBV6-6 with TRBJ1-4; weak D call: TRBD1 (6 bases). The sequencing input was peripheral blood. The CDR3 nucleotides are TGTGCCAGCGGGGGGGGCACCGCAACTAATGAAAAACTGTTTTTT. Amino acid sequence: CASGGGTATNEKLFF.